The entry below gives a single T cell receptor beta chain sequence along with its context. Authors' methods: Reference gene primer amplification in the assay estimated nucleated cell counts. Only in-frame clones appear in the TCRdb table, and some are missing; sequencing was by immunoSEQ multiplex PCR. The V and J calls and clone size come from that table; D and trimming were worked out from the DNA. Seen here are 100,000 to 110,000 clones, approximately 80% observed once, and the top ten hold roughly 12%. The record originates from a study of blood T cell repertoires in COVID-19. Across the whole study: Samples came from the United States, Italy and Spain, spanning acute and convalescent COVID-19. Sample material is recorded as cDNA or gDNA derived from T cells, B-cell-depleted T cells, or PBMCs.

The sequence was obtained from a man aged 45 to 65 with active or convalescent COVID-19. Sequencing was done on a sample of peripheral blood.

CDR3 loop: CASTTEQGNTIYF. In DNA, the CDR3 is TGTGCCAGCACGACAGAGCAGGGAAACACCATATATTTT. The rearrangement joins TRBV19 to TRBJ1-3, with a weak D call TRBD1 (5 bases). Trimming removed 9 bases at V and 4 bases at J, with 13 bases between. From germline, CDR1 is LNHDA and CDR2 SQIVND (reference sequence). CDR3 length: 13 residues.